The entry that follows covers one TCR beta chain sequence. From the 5' RACE reads, TCRdb called clonotypes with MiXCR, one entry per CDR3 protein. The table has 75,000 to 100,000 distinct CDR3 sequences, around a sixth seen once; the top ten hold over 0.95%. The sample belongs to a study of early T cells in non-severe SARS-CoV-2 infection. Turning to the study itself: Alpha and beta chains were unpaired, from unsorted whole-blood bulk RNA.

The J segment lost 1 base and the V segment lost 7 bases, leaving 7 bases of the junction unmatched. Germline CDR1 MNHEY, CDR2 SVGAGI. The CDR3 length is 15 residues. This sequence originates from an adult who was a healthcare worker with PCR-confirmed SARS-CoV-2 infection or an uninfected control (not recorded which). The chain links TRBV6-5 to TRBJ2-1; 7 nucleotides agree with TRBD2. Source material: whole blood. The CDR3 sequence: CASKAGAGSYNEQFF. DNA for the CDR3: TGTGCCAGCAAGGCGGGAGCGGGGTCCTACAATGAGCAGTTCTTC.